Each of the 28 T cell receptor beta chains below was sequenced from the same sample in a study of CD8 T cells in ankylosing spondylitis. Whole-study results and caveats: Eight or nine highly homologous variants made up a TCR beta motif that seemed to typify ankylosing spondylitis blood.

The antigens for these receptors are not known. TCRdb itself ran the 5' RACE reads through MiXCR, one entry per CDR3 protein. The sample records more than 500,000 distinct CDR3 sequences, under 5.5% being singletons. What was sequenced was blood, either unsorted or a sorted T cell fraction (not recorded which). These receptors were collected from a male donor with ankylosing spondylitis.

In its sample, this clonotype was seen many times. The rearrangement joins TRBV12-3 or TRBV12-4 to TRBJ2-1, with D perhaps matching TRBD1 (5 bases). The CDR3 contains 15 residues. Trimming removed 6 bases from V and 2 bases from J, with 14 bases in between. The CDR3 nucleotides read TGTGCCAGCAGCCTGGGGCGGCGAGCCTACAATGAGCAGTTCTTC. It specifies CASSLGRRAYNEQFF.

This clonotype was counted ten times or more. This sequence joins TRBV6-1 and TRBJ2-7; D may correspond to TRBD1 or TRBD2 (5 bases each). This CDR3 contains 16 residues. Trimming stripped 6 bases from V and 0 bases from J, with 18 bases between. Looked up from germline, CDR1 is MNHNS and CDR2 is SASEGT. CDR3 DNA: TGTGCCAGCAGCCTACCCCGGGACGGATACTCCTACGAGCAGTACTTC. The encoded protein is CASSLPRDGYSYEQYF.

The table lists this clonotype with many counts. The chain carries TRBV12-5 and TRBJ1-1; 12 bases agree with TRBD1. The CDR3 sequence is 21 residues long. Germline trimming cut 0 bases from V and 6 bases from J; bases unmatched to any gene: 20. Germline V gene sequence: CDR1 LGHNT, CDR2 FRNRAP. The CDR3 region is CASGLVRRDRGLPGGKAEAFF. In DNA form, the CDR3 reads TGTGCTAGTGGTTTGGTACGAAGGGACAGGGGGCTTCCCGGAGGGAAGGCTGAAGCTTTCTTT.

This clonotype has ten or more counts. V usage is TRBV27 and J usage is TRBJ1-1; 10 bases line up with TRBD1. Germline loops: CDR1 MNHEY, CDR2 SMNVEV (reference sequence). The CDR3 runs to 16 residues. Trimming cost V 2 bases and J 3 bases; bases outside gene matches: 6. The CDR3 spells CASSLGDRGRDTEAFF. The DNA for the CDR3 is TGTGCCAGCAGTTTAGGTGACAGGGGGCGGGACACTGAAGCTTTCTTT.

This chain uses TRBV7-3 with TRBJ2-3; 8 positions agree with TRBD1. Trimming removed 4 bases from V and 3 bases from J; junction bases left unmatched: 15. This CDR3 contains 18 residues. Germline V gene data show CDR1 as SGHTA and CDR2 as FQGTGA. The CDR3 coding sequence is TGTGCCAGCAGCTCGACACAACCCGGGACAGGAACTACAGATACGCAGTATTTT. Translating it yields CASSSTQPGTGTTDTQYF.

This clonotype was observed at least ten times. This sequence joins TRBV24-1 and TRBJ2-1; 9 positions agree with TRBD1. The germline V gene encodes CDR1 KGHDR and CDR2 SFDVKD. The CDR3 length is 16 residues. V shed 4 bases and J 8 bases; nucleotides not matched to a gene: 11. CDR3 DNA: TGTGCCACCAGTGACCCTTTCGGGACAGGGTTGTATGAGCAGTTCTTC. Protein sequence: CATSDPFGTGLYEQFF.

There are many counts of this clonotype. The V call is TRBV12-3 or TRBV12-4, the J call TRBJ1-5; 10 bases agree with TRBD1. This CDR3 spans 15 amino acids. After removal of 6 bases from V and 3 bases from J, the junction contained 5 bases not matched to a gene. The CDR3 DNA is TGTGCCAGCAGGGGGACAGGGGCCCTCAATCAGCCCCAGCATTTT. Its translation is CASRGTGALNQPQHF.

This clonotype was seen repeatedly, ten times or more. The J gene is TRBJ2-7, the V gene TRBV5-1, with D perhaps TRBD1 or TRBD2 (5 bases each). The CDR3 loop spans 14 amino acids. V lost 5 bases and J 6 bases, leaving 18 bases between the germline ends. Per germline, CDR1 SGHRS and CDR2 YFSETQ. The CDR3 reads CASRRSGDPSEQYF. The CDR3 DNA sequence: TGCGCCAGCAGAAGGTCCGGGGACCCCTCCGAGCAGTACTTC.

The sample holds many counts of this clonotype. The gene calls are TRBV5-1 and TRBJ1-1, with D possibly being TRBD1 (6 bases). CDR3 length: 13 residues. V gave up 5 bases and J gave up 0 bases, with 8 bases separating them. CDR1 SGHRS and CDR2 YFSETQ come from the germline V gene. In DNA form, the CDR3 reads TGCGCCAGCAGGACAGGCGTGAACACTGAAGCTTTCTTT. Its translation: CASRTGVNTEAFF.

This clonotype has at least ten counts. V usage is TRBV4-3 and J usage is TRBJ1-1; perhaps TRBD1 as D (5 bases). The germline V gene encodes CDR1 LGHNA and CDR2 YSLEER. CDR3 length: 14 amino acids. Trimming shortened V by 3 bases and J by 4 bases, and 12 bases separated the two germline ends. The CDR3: CASSQDRDFTEAFF. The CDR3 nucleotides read TGCGCCAGCAGCCAGGACCGGGACTTCACTGAAGCTTTCTTT.

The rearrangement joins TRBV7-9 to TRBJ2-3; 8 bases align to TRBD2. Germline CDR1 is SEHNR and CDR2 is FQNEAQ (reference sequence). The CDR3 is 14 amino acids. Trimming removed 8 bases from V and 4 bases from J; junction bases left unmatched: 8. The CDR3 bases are TGTGCCAGCGCTTTGGTAGCGGGGCCAGATACGCAGTATTTT. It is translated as CASALVAGPDTQYF. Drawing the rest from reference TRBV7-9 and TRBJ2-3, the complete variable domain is DTGVSQNPRHKITKRGQNVTFRCDPISEHNRLYWYRQTLGQGPEFLTYFQNEAQLEKSRLLSDRFSAERPKGSFSTLEIQRTEQGDSAMYLCASALVAGPDTQYFGPGTRLTVL.

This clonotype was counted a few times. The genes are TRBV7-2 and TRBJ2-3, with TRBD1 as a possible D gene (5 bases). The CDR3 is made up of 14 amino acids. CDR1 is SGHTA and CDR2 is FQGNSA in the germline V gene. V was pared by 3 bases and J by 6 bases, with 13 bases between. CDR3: CASSFSRARDTQYF. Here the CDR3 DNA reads TGTGCCAGCAGCTTTTCCAGGGCGCGGGATACGCAGTATTTT.

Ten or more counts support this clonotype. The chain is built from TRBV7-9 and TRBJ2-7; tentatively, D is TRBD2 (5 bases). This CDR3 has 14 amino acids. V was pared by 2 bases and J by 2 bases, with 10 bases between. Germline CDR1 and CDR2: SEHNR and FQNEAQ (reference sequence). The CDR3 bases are TGTGCCAGCAGCTTACCGGGAAGGCCCTACGAGCAGTACTTC. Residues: CASSLPGRPYEQYF.

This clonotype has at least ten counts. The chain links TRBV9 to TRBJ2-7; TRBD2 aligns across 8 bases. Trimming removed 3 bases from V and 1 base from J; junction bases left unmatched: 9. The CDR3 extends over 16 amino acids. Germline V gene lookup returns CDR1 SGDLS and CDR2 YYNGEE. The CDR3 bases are TGTGCCAGCAGCGAAAGGGGCACTAGCGGTTCCTACGAGCAGTACTTC. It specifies CASSERGTSGSYEQYF.

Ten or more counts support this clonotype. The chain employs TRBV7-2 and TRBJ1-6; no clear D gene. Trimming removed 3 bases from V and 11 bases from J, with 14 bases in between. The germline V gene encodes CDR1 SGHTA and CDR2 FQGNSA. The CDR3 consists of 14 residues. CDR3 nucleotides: TGTGCCAGCAGCTTGAGGGCTTCTGGCGCACCCCTCCACTTT. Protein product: CASSLRASGAPLHF.

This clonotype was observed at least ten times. CDR3 nucleotide sequence: TGTGCCAGCAGTTCGTTGACTAGCGGGAGAGGGGGTGAGCAGTTCTTC. This gives the protein CASSSLTSGRGGEQFF. V usage is TRBV12-3 or TRBV12-4 and J usage is TRBJ2-1; TRBD2 agrees at 12 bases. CDR3 length equals 16 residues. J gave up 9 bases and V 4 bases, and 10 bases lay outside the gene matches.

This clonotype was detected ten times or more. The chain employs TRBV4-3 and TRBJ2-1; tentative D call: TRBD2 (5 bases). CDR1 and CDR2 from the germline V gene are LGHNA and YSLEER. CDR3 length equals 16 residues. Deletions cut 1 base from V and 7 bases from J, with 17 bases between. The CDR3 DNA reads TGCGCCAGCAGCCAAGGGACCGGGGTCGGCACGAATGAGCAGTTCTTC. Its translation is CASSQGTGVGTNEQFF.

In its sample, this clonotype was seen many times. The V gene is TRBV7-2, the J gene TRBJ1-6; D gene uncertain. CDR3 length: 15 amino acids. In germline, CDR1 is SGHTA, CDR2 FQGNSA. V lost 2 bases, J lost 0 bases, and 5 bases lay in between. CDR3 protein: CASSLFDSYNSPLHF. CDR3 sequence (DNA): TGTGCCAGCAGCTTATTTGACTCCTATAATTCACCCCTCCACTTT.

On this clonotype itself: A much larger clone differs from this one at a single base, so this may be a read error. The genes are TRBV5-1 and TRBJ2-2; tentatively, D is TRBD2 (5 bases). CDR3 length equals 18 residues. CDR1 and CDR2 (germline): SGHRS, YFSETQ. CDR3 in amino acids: CASSLDRPGWANTGVLFF. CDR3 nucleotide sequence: TGCGCCAGCAGCTTGGATCGCCCCGGTTGGGCGAACACCGGGGTGCTGTTTTTT. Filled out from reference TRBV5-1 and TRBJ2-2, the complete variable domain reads KAGVTQTPRYLIKTRGQQVTLSCSPISGHRSVSWYQQTPGQGLQFLFEYFSETQRNKGNFPGRFSGRQFSNSRSEMNVSTLELGDSALYLCASSLDRPGWANTGVLFFGEGSRLTVL.

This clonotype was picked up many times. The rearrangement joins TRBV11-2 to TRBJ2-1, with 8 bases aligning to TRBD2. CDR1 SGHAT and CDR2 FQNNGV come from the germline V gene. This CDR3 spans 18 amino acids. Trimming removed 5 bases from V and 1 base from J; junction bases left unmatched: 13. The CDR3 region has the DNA TGTGCCAGCAGCCGAACCTGGACTAGCATTGTGTCCTACAATGAGCAGTTCTTC. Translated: CASSRTWTSIVSYNEQFF.

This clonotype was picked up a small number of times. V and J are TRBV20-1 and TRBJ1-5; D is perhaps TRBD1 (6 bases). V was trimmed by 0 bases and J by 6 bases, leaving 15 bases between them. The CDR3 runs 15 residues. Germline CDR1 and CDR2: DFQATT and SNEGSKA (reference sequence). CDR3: CSARDPKGGFQPQHF. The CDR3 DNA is TGCAGTGCTAGAGATCCTAAAGGGGGATTTCAGCCCCAGCATTTT.

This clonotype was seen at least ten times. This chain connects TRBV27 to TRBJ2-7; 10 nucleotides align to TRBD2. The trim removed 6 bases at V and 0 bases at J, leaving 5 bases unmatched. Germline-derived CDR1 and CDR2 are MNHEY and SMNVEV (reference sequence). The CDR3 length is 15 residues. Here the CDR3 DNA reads TGTGCCAGCAGCATGCTAGCGGGGGCCTCCTACGAGCAGTACTTC. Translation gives CASSMLAGASYEQYF.

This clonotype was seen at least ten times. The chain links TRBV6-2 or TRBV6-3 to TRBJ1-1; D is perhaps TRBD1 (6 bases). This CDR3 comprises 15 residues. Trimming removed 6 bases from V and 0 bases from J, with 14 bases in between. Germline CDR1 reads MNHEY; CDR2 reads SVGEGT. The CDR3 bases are TGTGCCAGCAGGCCTTACAGGGACATGAACACTGAAGCTTTCTTT. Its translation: CASRPYRDMNTEAFF.

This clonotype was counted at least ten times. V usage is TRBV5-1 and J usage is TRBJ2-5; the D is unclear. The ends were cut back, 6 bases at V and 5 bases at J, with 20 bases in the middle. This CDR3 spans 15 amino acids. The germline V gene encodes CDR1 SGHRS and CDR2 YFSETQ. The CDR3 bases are TGCGCCAGCACCCGTGGAGTCGTGGGCTTGGAGACCCAGTACTTC. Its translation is CASTRGVVGLETQYF.

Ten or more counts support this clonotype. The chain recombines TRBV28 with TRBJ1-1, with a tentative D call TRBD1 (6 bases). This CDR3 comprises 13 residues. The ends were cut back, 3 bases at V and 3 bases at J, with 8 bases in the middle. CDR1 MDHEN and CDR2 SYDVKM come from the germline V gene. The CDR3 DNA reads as TGTGCCAGCAGTTTCCACAGGGACACTGAAGCTTTCTTT. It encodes CASSFHRDTEAFF.

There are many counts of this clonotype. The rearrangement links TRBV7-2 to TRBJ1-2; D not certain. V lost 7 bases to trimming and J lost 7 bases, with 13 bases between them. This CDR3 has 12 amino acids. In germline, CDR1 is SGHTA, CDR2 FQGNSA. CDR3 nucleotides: TGTGCCAGCACCCTGGACGGTGGTGGCTACACCTTC. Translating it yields CASTLDGGGYTF. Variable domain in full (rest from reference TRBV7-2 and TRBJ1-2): GAGVSQSPSNKVTEKGKDVELRCDPISGHTALYWYRQSLGQGLEFLIYFQGNSAPDKSGLPSDRFSAERTGGSVSTLTIQRTQQEDSAVYLCASTLDGGGYTFGSGTRLTVV.

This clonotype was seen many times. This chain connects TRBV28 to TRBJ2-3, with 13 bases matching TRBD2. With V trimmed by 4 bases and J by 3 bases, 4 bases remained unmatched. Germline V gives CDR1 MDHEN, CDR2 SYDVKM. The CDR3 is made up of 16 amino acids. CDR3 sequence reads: CASSYILAGGTDTQYF. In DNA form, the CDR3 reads TGTGCCAGCAGTTACATACTAGCGGGAGGGACAGATACGCAGTATTTT.

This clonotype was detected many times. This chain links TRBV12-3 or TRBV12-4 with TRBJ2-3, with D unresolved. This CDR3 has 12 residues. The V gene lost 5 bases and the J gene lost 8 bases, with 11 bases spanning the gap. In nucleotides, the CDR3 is TGTGCCAGCAGTGGGCGTTTGGGTACGCAGTATTTT. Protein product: CASSGRLGTQYF.